This note documents a single T cell receptor (beta chain) sequence. What it recognizes is unknown. At the survey level, the v3.0 immunoSEQ assay was run. Produced via immunoSEQ multiplex PCR; TCRdb's table is partial and in-frame only. The table shows approximately 17,000 clones, with nearly 80% occurring only once. Specimens held 1-10 million cryopreserved PBMC prior to DNA extraction. The record originates from a study of long-term antiretroviral therapy in people with HIV. Points from the study as a whole: Transplant-donor-level diversity was not reached after ART, though diversity increased.

V lost 4 bases, J lost 4 bases, and 10 bases lay in between. CDR1 SEHNR and CDR2 FQNEAQ come from the germline V gene (reference sequence). This CDR3 spans 13 amino acids. The material sequenced was unsorted PBMCs, taken 3.2 to 3.4 years after starting antiretroviral therapy. This sequence was found in a woman in her thirties or forties with HIV. V gene TRBV7-9 combines with J gene TRBJ2-5; the D gene is possibly TRBD1 (6 bases). CDR3 sequence reads: CASSSGTPETQYF. The CDR3 DNA follows: TGTGCCAGCAGCTCTGGGACACCAGAGACCCAGTACTTC.